This paragraph covers one T cell receptor beta chain sequence. Its antigen remains unidentified. The data were taken from a study of T cell responses to AZD1222 COVID-19 vaccine. Overall study findings and caveats: Among AZD1222 vaccinees, only 5 to 7 were seropositive at baseline.

Profiling relied on immunoSEQ multiplex PCR, and the TCRdb table lists in-frame clones only, not all of them. The sample carries 150,000 or so clones, about 89% recorded once. V lost 8 bases to trimming and J lost 7 bases, with 11 bases between them. The length of the CDR3 is 11 residues. Germline CDR1 MNHEY, CDR2 SVGAGI. The origin of this receptor is an adult who received the AZD1222 COVID-19 vaccine. Material: peripheral blood, obtained 28 days after the second AZD1222 dose. The J gene is TRBJ2-5, the V gene TRBV6-5, with D perhaps TRBD1 (6 bases). CDR3 sequence: CASGQTVTQYF. The CDR3 DNA sequence: TGTGCCAGCGGACAGACGGTGACCCAGTACTTC.